The 23 T cell receptor beta chains given below trace back to one sample, sequenced in a study of radiation and T cells in renal cell carcinoma. Sequencing used immunoSEQ multiplex PCR; TCRdb keeps in-frame clones, though not all of them. The sample consists of approximately 140,000 clones, roughly 85% of them appearing once. The time point here: baseline pretreatment blood. Stated treatment: 15 Gy SBRT to primary tumor, nephrectomy 4 weeks later. Specimen: blood, collected from a patient whose treatment included radiotherapy and nephrectomy. These receptors were taken from a woman aged 45-60 years with renal cell carcinoma.

This clone is a singleton in its sample. The chain couples TRBV19 to TRBJ1-1; D gene ambiguous. V was trimmed by 5 bases and J by 0 bases, leaving 4 bases between them. The CDR3 length is 12 residues. Germline V CDR1 and CDR2: LNHDA, SQIVND (reference sequence). CDR3 residues: CASSPLNTEAFF. CDR3 coding DNA: TGTGCCAGTAGTCCATTGAACACTGAAGCTTTCTTT.

V and J are TRBV4-3 and TRBJ2-3; no clear D gene. The CDR3 has 15 amino acids. Germline values: CDR1 LGHNA, CDR2 YSLEER. V dropped 0 bases and J dropped 0 bases, with 7 bases sitting between them. The CDR3 coding sequence is TGCGCCAGCAGCCAAGATTTTCAGAGCACAGATACGCAGTATTTT. Its translation: CASSQDFQSTDTQYF.

The chain couples TRBV28 to TRBJ1-2; D ambiguous. This CDR3 has 14 residues. V shed 5 bases and J shed 7 bases, with 17 bases lying between them. Germline V gene sequence: CDR1 MDHEN, CDR2 SYDVKM. The CDR3 is CASSTQTGMGGYTF. Here the CDR3 DNA reads TGTGCCAGCAGTACCCAGACGGGAATGGGTGGCTACACCTTC.

This sequence joins TRBV29-1 and TRBJ1-1; D uncertain. Trimming took off 5 bases at V and 7 bases at J, with 14 bases between the two ends. Germline V gene sequence: CDR1 SQVTM, CDR2 ANQGSEA. This CDR3 is 12 amino acids long. DNA of the CDR3: TGCAGCGTTACCCCTCCCGACCGTGAAGCTTTCTTT. It specifies CSVTPPDREAFF.

This chain connects TRBV7-9 to TRBJ1-4; D gene uncertain. V was clipped by 3 bases and J by 7 bases, with 12 bases between them. From germline, CDR1 is SEHNR and CDR2 FQNEAQ (reference sequence). CDR3 length: 14 residues. CDR3 DNA sequence: TGTGCCAGCAGCTTGGCCGAGCTTGTTGAAAAACTGTTTTTT. Its protein product is CASSLAELVEKLFF.

This clone was observed a single time. V and J are TRBV28 and TRBJ2-2, with D maybe TRBD2 (6 bases). The germline V gene has CDR1 MDHEN and CDR2 SYDVKM. V was clipped by 7 bases and J by 6 bases, with 12 bases between them. The CDR3 runs 13 residues. CDR3 sequence reads: CASKMGGPGELFF. The CDR3 coding sequence is TGTGCCAGCAAAATGGGGGGACCCGGGGAGCTGTTTTTT.

The chain combines TRBV11-2 with TRBJ2-7; 8 bases align to TRBD2. The CDR3 has 14 residues. The V and J ends lost 0 bases and 4 bases, in that order; junction bases with no gene match: 2. CDR1 is SGHAT, CDR2 FQNNGV, per germline. The CDR3 reads CASSLDASGYEQYF. CDR3 sequence (DNA): TGTGCCAGCAGCTTAGATGCTAGCGGGTACGAGCAGTACTTC.

This chain links TRBV7-2 with TRBJ2-7; D gene uncertain. Germline V gene lookup returns CDR1 SGHTA and CDR2 FQGNSA. Deletions cut 4 bases from V and 0 bases from J, with 10 bases between. The CDR3 totals 14 residues. The CDR3 sequence is CASSWPGTSYEQYF. DNA of the CDR3: TGTGCCAGCAGCTGGCCAGGAACCTCCTACGAGCAGTACTTC. The whole variable domain, remainder taken from reference TRBV7-2 and TRBJ2-7, is GAGVSQSPSNKVTEKGKDVELRCDPISGHTALYWYRQSLGQGLEFLIYFQGNSAPDKSGLPSDRFSAERTGGSVSTLTIQRTQQEDSAVYLCASSWPGTSYEQYFGPGTRLTVT.

This chain's CDR3 is CASSLVFGQPQHF. The CDR3 DNA reads as TGTGCCAGCAGTTTAGTGTTTGGTCAGCCCCAGCATTTT. This rearrangement joins TRBV27 to TRBJ1-5; D unclear. Per germline, CDR1 MNHEY and CDR2 SMNVEV (reference sequence). The length of the CDR3 is 13 residues. V lost 2 bases to trimming and J lost 6 bases, with 8 bases between them.

This chain joins TRBV4-2 and TRBJ1-5; D ambiguous. The CDR3 is 18 residues long. In germline, CDR1 is LGHNA, CDR2 YNFKEQ. Trimming pared 0 bases from V and 0 bases from J, leaving 15 bases between. CDR3 amino acids: CASSQDNLGEHSNQPQHF. The CDR3 nucleotides are TGTGCCAGCAGCCAAGATAATTTGGGTGAGCATAGCAATCAGCCCCAGCATTTT.

V usage is TRBV9 and J usage is TRBJ2-4; D gene unclear. Germline lookup yields CDR1 SGDLS and CDR2 YYNGEE. This CDR3 has 14 amino acids. V was shortened by 0 bases and J by 7 bases, with 11 bases between the two germline ends. CDR3 loop: CASSVGVDENIQYF. CDR3 in DNA: TGTGCCAGCAGCGTAGGTGTGGACGAGAACATTCAGTACTTC.

The chain uses TRBV5-1 and TRBJ2-7; D may be TRBD1 (6 bases). V dropped 1 base and J dropped 2 bases, with 10 bases sitting between them. Per germline, CDR1 SGHRS and CDR2 YFSETQ. This CDR3 has 14 amino acids. CDR3 in DNA: TGCGCCAGCAGCTTGTCAGGGGAACCCTACGAGCAGTACTTC. Translated: CASSLSGEPYEQYF.

This chain joins TRBV9 and TRBJ2-3, with 8 bases matching TRBD2. This CDR3 is built from 15 residues. Germline CDR1 reads SGDLS; CDR2 reads YYNGEE. The ends lost 3 bases at V and 6 bases at J; junction bases unmatched: 9. CDR3 region: CASSAFSGVQDTQYF. The CDR3 DNA sequence: TGTGCCAGCAGCGCCTTTAGCGGGGTGCAGGATACGCAGTATTTT.

V is TRBV18 and J is TRBJ1-2; D remains unclear. The CDR3 spans 13 residues. V dropped 2 bases and J dropped 8 bases, with 12 bases sitting between them. Germline V lookup: CDR1 KGHSH, CDR2 LQKENI. The CDR3 coding sequence is TGTGCCAGCTCACCAGGCAGGAGCTCGGGCTACACCTTC. This translates into CASSPGRSSGYTF.

The rearrangement joins TRBV28 to TRBJ2-2, with no clear D. CDR3 size: 14 residues. Germline-derived CDR1 and CDR2 are MDHEN and SYDVKM. The ends were cut back, 3 bases at V and 1 base at J, with 6 bases in the middle. The CDR3 coding sequence is TGTGCCAGCAGTTTGAAAGGGAACACCGGGGAGCTGTTTTTT. It codes for CASSLKGNTGELFF.

V gene TRBV19 combines with J gene TRBJ2-2; D gene uncertain. Deletions cut 3 bases from V and 3 bases from J, with 8 bases between. The CDR3 is 14 residues long. Germline V gene lookup returns CDR1 LNHDA and CDR2 SQIVND (reference sequence). The CDR3 DNA sequence: TGTGCCAGTAGTATTCAAGCTGACACCGGGGAGCTGTTTTTT. Amino acids: CASSIQADTGELFF.

V gene TRBV2 combines with J gene TRBJ1-4; D gene unclear. This CDR3 comprises 14 residues. V was clipped by 4 bases and J by 0 bases, with 6 bases between them. Germline CDR1 is SNHLY and CDR2 is FYNNEI. In nucleotides, the CDR3 is TGTGCCAGCAGTGCCAGTGCAACTAATGAAAAACTGTTTTTT. Translated: CASSASATNEKLFF.

V usage is TRBV9 and J usage is TRBJ2-2, with a possible D match to TRBD1 (6 bases). The germline V gene encodes CDR1 SGDLS and CDR2 YYNGEE. V gave up 2 bases and J gave up 6 bases, with 17 bases separating them. CDR3 length equals 16 residues. The CDR3 DNA sequence: TGTGCCAGCAGCGTTAGAAACAGGGCCCCCCCCGGGGAGCTGTTTTTT. As protein: CASSVRNRAPPGELFF.

This clone came up a few times. The chain employs TRBV6-6 and TRBJ1-1, with D perhaps TRBD1 (5 bases). CDR1 MNHNY and CDR2 SVGAGI come from the germline V gene (reference sequence). The CDR3 is 12 amino acids. Trimming pared 6 bases from V and 4 bases from J, leaving 9 bases between. The CDR3 bases are TGTGCCAGCAGCCCCGGGGGCACTGAAGCTTTCTTT. It codes for CASSPGGTEAFF.

This clone was seen more than once but under ten times. The V gene is TRBV18, the J gene TRBJ1-1; 12 positions agree with TRBD1. Germline assignment: CDR1 KGHSH and CDR2 LQKENI. V was pared by 4 bases and J by 6 bases, with 9 bases of the junction left unmatched. The CDR3 runs to 16 residues. CDR3 nucleotides: TGTGCCAGCTCACGGGGACAGGGGGCAGAGGAGGCTGAAGCTTTCTTT. Translated, it gives CASSRGQGAEEAEAFF.

A word on this clone: One junction end disagrees with the germline gene, perhaps due to a read error. The chain is built from TRBV30 and TRBJ1-3; D might be TRBD1 (5 bases). CDR3 length equals 13 residues. CDR1 GTSNPN and CDR2 SVGIG come from the germline V gene (reference sequence). For the CDR3, the DNA is TGTGCCCGGAGGGGCAGGCATGGAAACACCATATATTTT. Protein product: CARRGRHGNTIYF. Full variable domain (outside the CDR3, taken from reference TRBV30 and TRBJ1-3): SQTIHQWPATLVQPVGSPLSLECTVEGTSNPNLYWYRQAAGRGLQLLFYSVGIGQISSEVPQNLSASRPQDRQFILSSKKLLLSDSGFYLCARRGRHGNTIYFGEGSWLTVV.

The chain employs TRBV30 and TRBJ1-6; D not certain. The CDR3 has 13 residues. Germline V gene lookup returns CDR1 GTSNPN and CDR2 SVGIG (reference sequence). V was shortened by 5 bases and J by 7 bases, with 12 bases between the two germline ends. CDR3 coding DNA: TGTGCCTGGCTGGACCTACGAAATTCACCCCTCCACTTT. Its translation is CAWLDLRNSPLHF.

The J gene is TRBJ2-2, the V gene TRBV11-2, with D possibly being TRBD1 (6 bases). CDR3 length: 14 residues. Germline lookup yields CDR1 SGHAT and CDR2 FQNNGV. V was clipped by 3 bases and J by 2 bases, with 7 bases between them. DNA for the CDR3: TGTGCCAGCAGCTTGGACAGAAACACCGGGGAGCTGTTTTTT. Translating gives CASSLDRNTGELFF.